These 17 T cell receptor beta chains were sequenced from one sample in a study of CD8+ T cells in alopecia areata. RNA, once extracted, was reverse transcribed into cDNA for use as the sequencing template. The method was immunoSEQ multiplex PCR; TCRdb's version includes in-frame clones alone and lacks a portion of them. There are 120,000 to 150,000 clones in the sample; over 70% occur only once, and approximately 15% lies in the top ten. This material consisted of CD8+ T cells sorted from blood, taken at week 0. Source of these receptors: a human donor with alopecia areata.

The J gene is TRBJ2-7, the V gene TRBV6-1; TRBD1 matches at 9 bases. From germline, CDR1 is MNHNS and CDR2 SASEGT. CDR3 length: 14 residues. J lost 5 bases, V lost 6 bases, and 8 bases had no gene match. In DNA form, the CDR3 reads TGTGCCAGCAGGACCCCGGGACAGGGCCACGAGCAGTACTTC. Encoded protein: CASRTPGQGHEQYF.

This clone has only one observation. This chain joins TRBV29-1 and TRBJ2-1, with D uncertain. The CDR3 length is 13 residues. Germline V gene sequence: CDR1 SQVTM, CDR2 ANQGSEA. V lost 4 bases to trimming and J lost 9 bases, with 16 bases between them. This CDR3 is CSVVPLGLSEQFF. In DNA, the CDR3 is TGCAGCGTTGTCCCCTTGGGGTTAAGTGAGCAGTTCTTC.

The rearrangement joins TRBV27 to TRBJ2-1; D not certain. Looked up from germline, CDR1 is MNHEY and CDR2 is SMNVEV (reference sequence). The CDR3 has 14 amino acids. Trimming pared 2 bases from V and 6 bases from J, leaving 11 bases between. CDR3 sequence: CASSLVPVPNEQFF. The DNA for the CDR3 is TGTGCCAGCAGTTTAGTTCCGGTTCCCAATGAGCAGTTCTTC.

The rearrangement links TRBV2 to TRBJ1-1; TRBD1 might be the D (5 bases). Germline CDR1 reads SNHLY; CDR2 reads FYNNEI. This CDR3 has 15 amino acids. V lost 11 bases and J 0 bases, leaving 19 bases between the germline ends. In nucleotides, the CDR3 is TGTGCCGGAAAGGACCCAGGGACCATGAACACTGAAGCTTTCTTT. Translation gives CAGKDPGTMNTEAFF.

This clone was seen more than once but under ten times. The same CDR3 can be traced to other DNA sequences in this sample. The chain recombines TRBV19 with TRBJ2-1; possibly TRBD2 for D (5 bases). From germline, CDR1 is LNHDA and CDR2 SQIVND (reference sequence). With 7 bases removed from V and 3 bases from J, the gap between germline ends came to 13 bases. The CDR3 totals 14 residues. In nucleotides, the CDR3 is TGTGCCAGTACCGCGGGTGGGGACTACAATGAGCAGTTCTTC. This codes for CASTAGGDYNEQFF.

The rearrangement uses TRBV19 and TRBJ2-1, with TRBD2 matching 7 bases. The germline V gene has CDR1 LNHDA and CDR2 SQIVND (reference sequence). J gave up 2 bases and V 7 bases, and 8 bases lay outside the gene matches. The length of the CDR3 is 15 residues. The CDR3 protein is CASTAGTTAYNEQFF. In DNA, the CDR3 is TGTGCCAGTACCGCCGGGACTACTGCCTACAATGAGCAGTTCTTC.

V usage is TRBV7-7 and J usage is TRBJ2-1; tentatively, D is TRBD1 (5 bases). The CDR3 is made up of 15 amino acids. Trimming stripped 4 bases from V and 0 bases from J, with 10 bases between. Germline V lookup: CDR1 SSHAT, CDR2 FNYEAQ (reference sequence). In DNA form, the CDR3 reads TGTGCCAGCAGCTCCAGGACAAGCTCCTACAATGAGCAGTTCTTC. Protein sequence: CASSSRTSSYNEQFF.

This CDR3 reads CAWSVAGNEQYF. For the CDR3, the DNA is TGTGCCTGGAGTGTAGCAGGGAACGAGCAGTACTTC. This chain links TRBV30 with TRBJ2-7, with a possible D match to TRBD1 (5 bases). There are 12 residues in the CDR3. Germline V gene data show CDR1 as GTSNPN and CDR2 as SVGIG (reference sequence). V lost 0 bases and J lost 5, with 8 bases in between.

The count of this clone is one. The V and J genes are TRBV11-2 and TRBJ2-7; tentatively, D is TRBD1 (6 bases). Per the germline V gene, CDR1 is SGHAT and CDR2 is FQNNGV. Trimming took off 4 bases at V and 2 bases at J, with 21 bases between the two ends. This CDR3 comprises 17 residues. The CDR3 DNA reads as TGTGCCAGCAGCTCAGGGGTATATGACAGGACGACCTACGAGCAGTACTTC. Protein sequence: CASSSGVYDRTTYEQYF.

The chain links TRBV5-1 to TRBJ2-7; TRBD1 matches 9 bases. The CDR3 loop spans 14 amino acids. The J segment lost 2 bases and the V segment lost 4 bases, leaving 4 bases of the junction unmatched. Per germline, CDR1 SGHRS and CDR2 YFSETQ. The CDR3 DNA is TGCGCCAGCAGCGAGGGACAGGGTGCCTACGAGCAGTACTTC. Translation: CASSEGQGAYEQYF.

This chain uses TRBV27 with TRBJ1-1, with 8 bases identical to TRBD1. The V gene's germline CDR1 is MNHEY and CDR2 SMNVEV (reference sequence). V was pared by 5 bases and J by 0 bases, with 5 bases of the junction left unmatched. CDR3 length: 15 residues. Here the CDR3 DNA reads TGTGCCAGCAGTCCGGGGACAGGCATGAACACTGAAGCTTTCTTT. Amino acids: CASSPGTGMNTEAFF.

Only a few counts were recorded for this clone. The CDR3 loop is CASSLGTGRLGNGYTF. The CDR3 bases are TGTGCCAGCAGCTTGGGGACAGGACGTCTGGGTAATGGCTACACCTTC. The J gene is TRBJ1-2, the V gene TRBV5-6; 7 bases match TRBD1. From germline, CDR1 is SGHDT and CDR2 YYEEEE. V shed 0 bases and J 6 bases; nucleotides not matched to a gene: 11. This CDR3 spans 16 amino acids. The variable domain in full, with the rest retrieved from reference TRBV5-6 and TRBJ1-2, is DAGVTQSPTHLIKTRGQQVTLRCSPKSGHDTVSWYQQALGQGPQFIFQYYEEEERQRGNFPDRFSGHQFPNYSSELNVNALLLGDSALYLCASSLGTGRLGNGYTFGSGTRLTVV.

This chain joins TRBV27 and TRBJ1-2; D possibly corresponds to TRBD1 (6 bases). Germline-derived CDR1 and CDR2 are MNHEY and SMNVEV (reference sequence). The CDR3 is 13 residues long. V was pared by 5 bases and J by 8 bases, with 15 bases between. CDR3 sequence reads: CASSLPGQRGYTF. CDR3 DNA sequence: TGTGCCAGCAGTCTTCCGGGACAACGGGGCTACACCTTC.

In its sample, this clone was seen once. This chain connects TRBV19 to TRBJ2-7; 7 positions match TRBD1. The junction had 10 bases not matched to a gene; V was cut back by 5 bases and J by 3 bases. The CDR3 is made up of 15 amino acids. The V gene's germline CDR1 is LNHDA and CDR2 SQIVND (reference sequence). The CDR3 DNA reads as TGTGCCAGTAGTTCAACAGGGGCCCCCAACTACGAGCAGTACTTC. This encodes CASSSTGAPNYEQYF. Combining the CDR3 with reference TRBV19 and TRBJ2-7 gives the whole variable domain DGGITQSPKYLFRKEGQNVTLSCEQNLNHDAMYWYRQDPGQGLRLIYYSQIVNDFQKGDIAEGYSVSREKKESFPLTVTSAQKNPTAFYLCASSSTGAPNYEQYFGPGTRLTVT.

This chain connects TRBV14 to TRBJ2-1, with D hard to call. CDR1 is SGHDN, CDR2 FVKESK, per germline. The CDR3 loop spans 16 amino acids. V was cut by 0 bases and J by 0 bases, with 9 bases left in between. DNA of the CDR3: TGTGCCAGCAGCCAAGATCCTGCGGCCTCCTACAATGAGCAGTTCTTC. This gives the protein CASSQDPAASYNEQFF.

This chain uses TRBV27 with TRBJ2-1, with D uncertain. CDR1 MNHEY and CDR2 SMNVEV come from the germline V gene (reference sequence). The CDR3 extends over 14 amino acids. Trimming pared 7 bases from V and 0 bases from J, leaving 10 bases between. CDR3 nucleotide sequence: TGTGCCAGCAAACTGCCCGGCTCCTACAATGAGCAGTTCTTC. As protein: CASKLPGSYNEQFF.

The chain is built from TRBV6-5 and TRBJ2-1, with D tentatively TRBD1 or TRBD2 (5 bases each). V was pared by 5 bases and J by 7 bases, with 18 bases between. This CDR3 has 15 residues. The germline gives CDR1 MNHEY, CDR2 SVGAGI. Written as DNA, the CDR3 is TGTGCCAGCAGTGGCCGGGGCCTGAGGTGGAATGAGCAGTTCTTC. Translated, it gives CASSGRGLRWNEQFF.